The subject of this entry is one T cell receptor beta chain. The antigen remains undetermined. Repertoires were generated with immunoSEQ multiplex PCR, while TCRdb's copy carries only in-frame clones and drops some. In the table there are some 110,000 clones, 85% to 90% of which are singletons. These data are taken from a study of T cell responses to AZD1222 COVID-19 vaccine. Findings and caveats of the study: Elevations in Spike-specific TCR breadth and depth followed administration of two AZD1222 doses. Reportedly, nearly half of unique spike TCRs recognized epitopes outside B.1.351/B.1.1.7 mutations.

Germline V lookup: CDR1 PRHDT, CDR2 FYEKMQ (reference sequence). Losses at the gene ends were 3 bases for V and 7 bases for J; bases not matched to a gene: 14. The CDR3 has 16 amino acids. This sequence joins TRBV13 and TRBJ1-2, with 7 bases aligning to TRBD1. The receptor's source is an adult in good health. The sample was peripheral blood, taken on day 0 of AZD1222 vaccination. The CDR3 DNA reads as TGTGCCAGCAGCTTTGGTACAGGGGCGCTGAGGGGTGGCTACACCTTC. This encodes CASSFGTGALRGGYTF. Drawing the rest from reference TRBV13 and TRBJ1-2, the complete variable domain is AAGVIQSPRHLIKEKRETATLKCYPIPRHDTVYWYQQGPGQDPQFLISFYEKMQSDKGSIPDRFSAQQFSDYHSELNMSSLELGDSALYFCASSFGTGALRGGYTFGSGTRLTVV.